The rows below give T cell receptor beta chains drawn from one sample of a study of shared clonotypes between healthy human individuals. Sequencing was performed with immunoSEQ multiplex PCR; in TCRdb, only in-frame clones are kept and a portion is missing. This sample has roughly 500,000 clones, with less than 96% found just once. Source material: naive CD4+ T cells sorted from blood. The source of these receptors is a woman between 25 and 40 years old in good health. CDR3s include the opening cysteine and the closing phenylalanine or tryptophan. Each record gives: J gene, V gene, D gene, clone size, CDR3 protein, CDR3 DNA. D genes are given only for firm matches. Clone size, where shown, is once, few, many, or a class for clones that have expanded.

>TRBJ2-3|TRBV10-1|NA|NA
CASSEWKDTPDTQYF
TGCGCCAGCAGTGAGTGGAAGGACACCCCAGATACGCAGTATTTT
>TRBJ2-6|TRBV18|TRBD1|NA
CASSPDRAGTGANVLTF
TGTGCCAGCTCACCGGACAGGGCGGGAACTGGGGCCAACGTCCTGACTTTC
>TRBJ2-7|TRBV19|NA|NA
CASSRAPYEQYF
TGTGCCAGTAGCCGAGCCCCTTACGAGCAGTACTTC
>TRBJ2-1|TRBV6-6|TRBD2|NA
CASSYSREGFNEQFF
TGTGCCAGCAGTTACTCACGGGAGGGTTTCAATGAGCAGTTCTTC
>TRBJ1-1|TRBV5-6|NA|NA
CASSLSLGAINTEAFF
TGTGCCAGCAGCTTGAGTTTGGGGGCAATTAACACTGAAGCTTTCTTT
>TRBJ1-5|TRBV30|TRBD1|NA
CAWNRGSNQPQHF
TGTGCCTGGAACAGGGGCAGCAATCAGCCCCAGCATTTT
>TRBJ1-1|TRBV19|NA|few
CASSMGATTAVRAFF
TGTGCCAGTAGTATGGGGGCCACGACTGCGGTTCGAGCTTTCTTT
>TRBJ1-2|TRBV5-1|TRBD1|once
CASSLAAGQNYGYTF
TGCGCCAGCAGCTTGGCAGCGGGACAGAACTATGGCTACACCTTC
>TRBJ1-2|TRBV5-4|TRBD1|NA
CASSLGGQGYGYTF
TGTGCCAGCAGCTTGGGGGGACAGGGGTATGGCTACACCTTC
>TRBJ1-6|TRBV5-1|TRBD1|NA
CASSLFPGQNSPLHF
TGCGCCAGCAGCTTGTTCCCGGGACAGAATTCACCCCTCCACTTT
>TRBJ1-1|TRBV5-1|TRBD1|NA
CASSGGTGGIAFF
TGCGCCAGCAGCGGCGGGACAGGGGGGATAGCTTTCTTT
>TRBJ2-1|TRBV11-3|TRBD2|NA
CASSLSRTSGGRGHEQFF
TGTGCCAGCAGCTTATCTAGGACTAGCGGGGGCCGGGGGCATGAGCAGTTCTTC
>TRBJ1-5|TRBV2|NA|NA
CASSERDGNQPQHF
TGTGCCAGCAGTGAACGGGACGGCAATCAGCCCCAGCATTTT
>TRBJ1-5|TRBV6-6|TRBD1|NA
CASRDSLNQPQHF
TGTGCCAGCCGGGACAGCCTTAATCAGCCCCAGCATTTT
>TRBJ1-5|TRBV11-3|NA|NA
CASSFDSNQPQHF
TGTGCCAGCAGCTTTGACAGCAATCAGCCCCAGCATTTT